This entry concerns a single T cell receptor (beta chain). Its antigen is undetermined. Trimming removed 2 bases from V and 3 bases from J; junction bases left unmatched: 5. Germline-derived CDR1 and CDR2 are SGHTA and FQGNSA. This CDR3 region has 15 residues. The sample originates from a study of cytomegalovirus exposure and HLA in healthy donors. Study-level information: There were 70 million to 95 million unique TCRs (from HLA-typed donors) in an early data release. General study points: A later analysis linked a missense variant in DCLRE1C to the trimming of TCR beta V and J genes. Being indistinguishable, some V segments were excluded, TRBV6-2 and TRBV6-3 among them. There were 150 to 200 TCR beta chains listed as cytomegalovirus-associated.

The PCR used 60 Vbeta and 13 Jbeta primers. Profiling relied on immunoSEQ multiplex PCR, and the TCRdb table lists in-frame clones only, not all of them. The repertoire holds roughly 20,000 clones, about 74% seen once, with 3% to 4.5% in the top ten. The rearrangement joins TRBV7-2 to TRBJ1-2; 8 nucleotides align to TRBD1. This TCR was sampled from a man between 18 and 29 years old in good health and CMV-seronegative. Sequencing was carried out using PBMCs. In nucleotides, the CDR3 is TGTGCCAGCAGCTTATGGACAGGGAGGGACTATGGCTACACCTTC. This sequence encodes CASSLWTGRDYGYTF. The variable domain in full, with the rest retrieved from reference TRBV7-2 and TRBJ1-2, is GAGVSQSPSNKVTEKGKDVELRCDPISGHTALYWYRQSLGQGLEFLIYFQGNSAPDKSGLPSDRFSAERTGGSVSTLTIQRTQQEDSAVYLCASSLWTGRDYGYTFGSGTRLTVV.